This T cell receptor beta chain was captured in a study of a mutant IDH1 vaccine in newly diagnosed glioma. Overall study context: Treated individuals were around 62% male and around 38% female, averaging roughly 44 years of age. Most patients had radiochemotherapy with temozolomide before enrollment; others had one alone.

In regard to this clone: The antigen remains undetermined.

Described time point: week 23, last vaccination. All doses held 300 ug of mutant IDH1 20-mer peptide, with topical imiquimod. The donors' diagnosis was new WHO grade 3 or 4 astrocytoma that was IDH1-mutant and ATRX-lost. The germline CDR1 and CDR2 sequences are SGHRS and YFSETQ. With 0 bases removed from V and 1 base from J, the gap between germline ends came to 3 bases. This CDR3 contains 13 residues. TCRdb keeps only in-frame clones here, not all; method: immunoSEQ multiplex PCR. The data show just over 65,000 clones, roughly 84% seen once. Overall study findings and caveats: Immune responses induced by vaccination arose in 90% to 95% of the patients.

The sequence came from a man between 18 and 35 years old with glioma. The chain is built from TRBV5-1 and TRBJ2-3; no clear D gene. This sample comprised PBMCs, obtained from a glioma patient whose treatment included an IDH1 peptide vaccine. DNA of the CDR3: TGCGCCAGCAGCTTGGGGGGCACAGATACGCAGTATTTT. It is translated as CASSLGGTDTQYF.